Following are 16 T cell receptor beta chains from one sample sequenced in a study of blood T cell repertoires in COVID-19. Clones were sequenced by immunoSEQ multiplex PCR, and TCRdb holds only the in-frame ones, with some missing. The sample consists of 100,000 to 150,000 clones, over 60% of them appearing once. Sequenced input: peripheral blood. These receptors all come from a middle-aged man with active or convalescent COVID-19.

The rearrangement links TRBV4-2 to TRBJ1-5, with 7 bases lining up with TRBD1. Germline CDR1 reads LGHNA; CDR2 reads YNFKEQ. With V trimmed by 0 bases and J by 9 bases, 8 bases remained unmatched. CDR3 size: 15 residues. The CDR3 is CASSQDSGGRWPQHF. Written as DNA, the CDR3 is TGTGCCAGCAGCCAAGATTCAGGGGGAAGGTGGCCCCAGCATTTT.

The chain recombines TRBV28 with TRBJ1-1; D possibly corresponds to TRBD1 (6 bases). CDR3 length: 17 amino acids. V gave up 6 bases and J gave up 3 bases, with 23 bases separating them. The germline V gene encodes CDR1 MDHEN and CDR2 SYDVKM. The CDR3: CASRPSFLGGADTEAFF. CDR3 bases: TGTGCCAGCAGACCATCCTTCCTGGGGGGGGCGGACACTGAAGCTTTCTTT. The complete variable domain, with remaining parts taken from reference TRBV28 and TRBJ1-1, reads DVKVTQSSRYLVKRTGEKVFLECVQDMDHENMFWYRQDPGLGLRLIYFSYDVKMKEKGDIPEGYSVSREKKERFSLILESASTNQTSMYLCASRPSFLGGADTEAFFGQGTRLTVV.

This clone was seen at least ten times. The chain combines TRBV6-4 with TRBJ2-3, with a tentative D call TRBD1 (6 bases). The length of the CDR3 is 15 residues. From germline, CDR1 is MRHNA and CDR2 SNTAGT. V was clipped by 0 bases and J by 1 base, with 8 bases between them. In nucleotides, the CDR3 is TGTGCCAGCAGTGACTCGCCAGGGGGCACAGATACGCAGTATTTT. It translates to CASSDSPGGTDTQYF.

V usage is TRBV4-1 and J usage is TRBJ2-5, with D maybe TRBD2 (5 bases). The CDR3 contains 14 residues. V dropped 1 base and J dropped 9 bases, with 15 bases sitting between them. Germline lookup yields CDR1 MGHRA and CDR2 YSYEKL. CDR3 nucleotide sequence: TGCGCCAGCAGCCAAGCGACGGACTTGGCGCCCCAGTACTTC. Residues: CASSQATDLAPQYF.

CDR3 sequence: CASSRTGGGSFYGYTF. The DNA for the CDR3 is TGTGCCAGCAGTCGGACGGGTGGGGGGAGCTTCTATGGCTACACCTTC. The rearrangement joins TRBV3-1 (or the pseudogene TRBV3-2) to TRBJ1-2; D might be TRBD1 (5 bases). The CDR3 totals 16 residues. The germline V gene encodes CDR1 LGHDT and CDR2 YNNKEL (reference sequence). V lost 6 bases and J 4 bases, leaving 21 bases between the germline ends.

The CDR3, as DNA: TGCGCCAGCAGCTTGGACGGGAGGGCTTCCTACGAGCAGTACTTC. This gives the protein CASSLDGRASYEQYF. V usage is TRBV5-1 and J usage is TRBJ2-7; 8 nucleotides match TRBD2. V dropped 0 bases and J dropped 1; count of bases not matched to a gene: 3. The CDR3 loop spans 15 amino acids. CDR1 is SGHRS and CDR2 is YFSETQ in the germline V gene.

The rearrangement uses TRBV5-1 and TRBJ2-1, with TRBD1 matching 10 bases. J lost 6 bases, V lost 4 bases, and 4 bases had no gene match. This CDR3 contains 14 residues. The germline gives CDR1 SGHRS, CDR2 YFSETQ. The CDR3 DNA is TGCGCCAGCAGCGTAGGACAGGGGGTCAATGAGCAGTTCTTC. Translating gives CASSVGQGVNEQFF.

The V gene is TRBV19, the J gene TRBJ1-1; 8 nucleotides line up with TRBD1. The V segment lost 7 bases and the J segment 5 bases; nucleotides outside the gene matches: 9. Germline CDR1 is LNHDA and CDR2 is SQIVND (reference sequence). The CDR3 consists of 14 residues. The CDR3 region has the DNA TGTGCCAGTACCCCAGGGGGCTACGGAACTGAAGCTTTCTTT. Translating gives CASTPGGYGTEAFF. Full variable domain (outside the CDR3, taken from reference TRBV19 and TRBJ1-1): DGGITQSPKYLFRKEGQNVTLSCEQNLNHDAMYWYRQDPGQGLRLIYYSQIVNDFQKGDIAEGYSVSREKKESFPLTVTSAQKNPTAFYLCASTPGGYGTEAFFGQGTRLTVV.

This clone was recorded only once. The genes are TRBV5-5 and TRBJ1-2; possibly TRBD1 for D (6 bases). The V gene's germline CDR1 is SGHKS and CDR2 YYEKEE (reference sequence). This CDR3 spans 13 amino acids. Between the trimmed V and J ends, which lost 2 bases and 5 bases, there was a span of 10 bases. The CDR3 sequence: CASSLQGNYGYTF. CDR3 nucleotides: TGTGCCAGCAGCTTACAGGGTAATTATGGCTACACCTTC.

V is TRBV28 and J is TRBJ1-6; D not resolved. The CDR3 covers 12 residues. Germline V lookup: CDR1 MDHEN, CDR2 SYDVKM. Trimming took off 2 bases at V and 14 bases at J, with 10 bases between the two ends. CDR3 region: CASSLEALALHF. CDR3 coding DNA: TGTGCCAGCAGTTTAGAGGCGTTGGCCCTCCACTTT. The full variable domain, with the rest looked up from reference TRBV28 and TRBJ1-6, is DVKVTQSSRYLVKRTGEKVFLECVQDMDHENMFWYRQDPGLGLRLIYFSYDVKMKEKGDIPEGYSVSREKKERFSLILESASTNQTSMYLCASSLEALALHFGNGTRLTVT.

This clone has only one observation. This chain joins TRBV18 and TRBJ2-7; 10 bases align to TRBD1. The germline V gene encodes CDR1 KGHSH and CDR2 LQKENI. The CDR3 runs 16 residues. V lost 2 bases and J lost 7; bases outside the gene matches: 11. CDR3 sequence reads: CASSPGQGDVLGEQYF. CDR3 nucleotide sequence: TGTGCCAGCTCACCAGGACAGGGGGACGTTCTGGGGGAGCAGTACTTC.

The rearrangement joins TRBV15 to TRBJ2-7; 11 bases match TRBD2. The CDR3 extends over 16 amino acids. Germline V gives CDR1 LNHNV, CDR2 YYDKDF (reference sequence). V dropped 2 bases and J dropped 3; count of bases not matched to a gene: 6. The CDR3 DNA follows: TGTGCCACCAGCAGATCGGGACTAGCGGAAAACTACGAGCAGTACTTC. Encoded protein: CATSRSGLAENYEQYF.

The rearrangement joins TRBV7-8 to TRBJ1-6, with D uncertain. The germline V gene has CDR1 SGHVS and CDR2 FQNEAQ. V shed 1 base and J shed 10 bases, with 14 bases lying between them. The CDR3 has 15 amino acids. The CDR3 sequence: CASSLGNSGGSPLHF. The CDR3 nucleotides are TGTGCCAGCAGCTTAGGTAACAGTGGAGGGTCACCCCTCCACTTT.

The V gene is TRBV5-5, the J gene TRBJ1-3; TRBD1 matches at 10 bases. J lost 3 bases, V lost 0 bases, and 3 bases had no gene match. The germline gives CDR1 SGHKS, CDR2 YYEKEE (reference sequence). This CDR3 has 16 amino acids. The CDR3 is CASSLAGTGVGNTIYF. The CDR3 DNA is TGTGCCAGCAGCTTGGCGGGGACAGGGGTTGGAAACACCATATATTTT.

DNA of the CDR3: TGTGCCAGCAGCTTTACAGGGGATACCGGGGAGCTGTTTTTT. It codes for CASSFTGDTGELFF. The chain joins TRBV7-7 to TRBJ2-2; 7 nucleotides agree with TRBD1. The CDR3 has 14 amino acids. CDR1 and CDR2 from the germline V gene are SSHAT and FNYEAQ (reference sequence). The trim removed 3 bases at V and 5 bases at J, leaving 3 bases unmatched.

The rearrangement joins TRBV24-1 to TRBJ2-5; D perhaps matches TRBD1 (6 bases). This CDR3 contains 14 residues. V lost 2 bases and J 4 bases, leaving 10 bases between the germline ends. The germline V gene has CDR1 KGHDR and CDR2 SFDVKD. CDR3 residues: CATSDWGQLETQYF. The CDR3 DNA sequence: TGTGCCACCAGTGATTGGGGACAATTAGAGACCCAGTACTTC.